This TCR beta chain was documented in a study of shared clonotypes between healthy human individuals. For each subset, genomic DNA was distributed in equal portions over several immunoSEQ plates. Assay: immunoSEQ multiplex PCR; the TCRdb copy retains only in-frame clones and omits some. Among some 600,000 clones listed, roughly 96% were seen once. Terminally differentiated effector memory CD45RA+ cells were excluded from the naive CD8 cells, which were CD45RO-negative and positively selected for CCR7. Trimming shortened V by 0 bases and J by 7 bases, and 14 bases separated the two germline ends. The CDR3 extends over 15 amino acids. Germline assignment: CDR1 SGDLS and CDR2 YYNGEE.

The sample was naive CD8+ T cells sorted from blood. The V gene is TRBV9, the J gene TRBJ1-5; no clear D. The clonotype was recovered from a woman under 40 in good health. The CDR3 region has the DNA TGTGCCAGCAGCGTAGGGTCGGTTGCAGGACAGCCCCAGCATTTT. Amino acids: CASSVGSVAGQPQHF.